This T cell receptor beta chain appears in the sequencing data of a study of cytomegalovirus exposure and HLA in healthy donors. Study-wide results and limits: It was approximately 150 TCR beta chains that were listed as cytomegalovirus-associated.

Assay: immunoSEQ multiplex PCR; the TCRdb copy retains only in-frame clones and omits some. The table has approximately 71,000 clones, approximately 90% seen once. For this clone: The antigen remains unidentified.

Material for sequencing was PBMCs. The sequence was obtained from a man between 18 and 29 years old in good health and CMV-seronegative.

CDR3 sequence: CASSLLPSNEKLFF. DNA of the CDR3: TGTGCCAGCAGTTTATTGCCCAGTAATGAAAAACTGTTTTTT. The J gene is TRBJ1-4, the V gene TRBV28; no clear D. Per germline, CDR1 MDHEN and CDR2 SYDVKM. CDR3 length: 14 amino acids. V was pared by 1 base and J by 4 bases, with 7 bases between.